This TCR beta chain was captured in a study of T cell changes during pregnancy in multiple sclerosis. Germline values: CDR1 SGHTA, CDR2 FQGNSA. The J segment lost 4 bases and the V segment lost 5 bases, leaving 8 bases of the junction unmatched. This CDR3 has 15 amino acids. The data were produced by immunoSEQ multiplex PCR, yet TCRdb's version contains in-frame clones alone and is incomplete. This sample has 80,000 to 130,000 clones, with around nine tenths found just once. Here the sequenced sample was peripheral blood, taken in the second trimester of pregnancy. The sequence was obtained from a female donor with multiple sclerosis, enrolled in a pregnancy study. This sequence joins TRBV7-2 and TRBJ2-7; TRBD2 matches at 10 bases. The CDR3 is CASSLILAGLYEQYF. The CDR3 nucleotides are TGTGCCAGCAGCCTTATACTAGCGGGACTATACGAGCAGTACTTC.